This T cell receptor beta chain stems from a study of T cell repertoires in cytomegalovirus infection. Each CDR3 protein gets one entry after TCRdb re-called the reads with MiXCR. The sample has about 60,000 distinct CDR3 sequences; around 20% are singletons. Germline CDR1 reads SGHVS; CDR2 reads FNYEAQ. V gave up 4 bases and J gave up 3 bases, with 21 bases separating them. This CDR3 spans 17 amino acids. This clonotype was counted a few times. Its cognate antigen is unknown. Study-level points and caveats: People with CMV and the relevant HLA were identified by cumulative public TCR beta family frequency.

This clonotype was obtained from a human donor in good health (CMV status not recorded). Some clones in this sample may be carry-over from other donors' samples. Here the sequenced sample was CD8+ T cells from cultured PBMCs, taken from culture after CMV antigen stimulation. The chain employs TRBV7-6 and TRBJ1-1, with TRBD1 as a possible D gene (6 bases). CDR3: CASSSAGTQGRYTEAFF. In nucleotides, the CDR3 is TGTGCCAGCAGCTCCGCCGGGACCCAGGGGAGGTACACTGAAGCTTTCTTT.